This T cell receptor beta chain originates from a study of chemoradiotherapy in HPV16-positive cancers (dated by TCRdb to about 2022). Background on the whole study: Functional T-cell assays on cells from two HPV16-positive patients defined candidate HPV-specific T-cell clones and common TCR motifs. Whether T-cell immunity against the HPV oncoproteins E6 and E7 changes during chemoradiotherapy and whether survival is affected by this immunity were examined in the study. TCR repertoires from some 90 patients with HPV-related cancers were then used to track the candidate HPV-specific TCRs and motifs. The full study reports these points: Only a couple of HPV16-positive patients were used to derive the functional definition of HPV-specific T cells, and the survival association was reported for HPV16-positive patients. Expansion of candidate HPV-specific clones and E7-related TCR motifs was observed in the tumor microenvironment during treatment, whereas no such expansion was observed for non-HPV-specific T cells. In HPV16-positive patients, expansion of HPV-responsive T cells during chemoradiotherapy was found to be associated with improved recurrence-free survival.

Repertoires were sampled repeatedly over the course of chemoradiotherapy so that clonal expansion in the tumor microenvironment could be followed. Libraries were built with the immunoSEQ multiplex PCR assay. TCRdb limited this immuneACCESS table to in-frame rearrangements with V and J called. A share of clones is missing; checked studies link under half to unresolved V genes, and the rest is unexplained. Recorded for this sample are under 3,000 clones; around 72% of them occurred a single time. The top ten constitute over 6.5% of the sample. As to this clone: Its antigen has not been determined. Base qualities are not at hand, and no much larger clone is one base apart.

The receptor comes from a human donor with HPV-associated anogenital cancer. The sample here was tumor tissue, taken from a patient who underwent chemoradiotherapy.

The DNA sequence follows: TGTGCCAGCAGCTTTTTGGGAAGTGGGGCACGGAGAGAGACCCAGTACTTC. Its product reads: CASSFLGSGARRETQYF. This chain is built from TRBV11-2 and TRBJ2-5, with a tentative D gene TRBD1 over 5 matching bases. The CDR3 contains 17 residues, cysteine and phenylalanine counted. The CDR3 DNA has 51 bases and is translated from base 1. The junction shows trimming of 3 bases on V and 4 bases on J, plus 21 bases between the germline ends. CDR1 and CDR2 are read off the germline V gene as SGHAT and FQNNGV. Supplemented by the reference TRBV11-2 and TRBJ2-5 proteins around the CDR3, the complete variable domain is EAGVAQSPRYKIIEKRQSVAFWCNPISGHATLYWYQQILGQGPKLLIQFQNNGVVDDSQLPKDRFSAERLKGVDSTLKIQPAKLEDSAVYLCASSFLGSGARRETQYFGPGTRLLVL.